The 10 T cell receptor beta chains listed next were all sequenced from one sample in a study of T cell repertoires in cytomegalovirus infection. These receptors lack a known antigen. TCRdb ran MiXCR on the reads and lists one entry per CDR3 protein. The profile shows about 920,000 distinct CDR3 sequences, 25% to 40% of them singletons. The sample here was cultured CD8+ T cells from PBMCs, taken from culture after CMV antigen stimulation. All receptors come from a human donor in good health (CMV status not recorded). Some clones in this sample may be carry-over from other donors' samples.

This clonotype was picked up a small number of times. CDR3 nucleotide sequence: TGTGCCAGCAGTTACGGCGGGACCGTCTACGAGCAGTACTTC. Residues: CASSYGGTVYEQYF. The chain has TRBV6-5 and TRBJ2-7, with a tentative D call TRBD2 (6 bases). Germline CDR1 reads MNHEY; CDR2 reads SVGAGI. Deletions cut 2 bases from V and 3 bases from J, with 11 bases between. The CDR3 extends over 14 amino acids.

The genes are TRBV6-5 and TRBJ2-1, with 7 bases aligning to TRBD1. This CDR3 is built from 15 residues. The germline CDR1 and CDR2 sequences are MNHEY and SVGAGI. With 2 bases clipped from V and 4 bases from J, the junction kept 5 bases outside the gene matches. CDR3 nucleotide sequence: TGTGCCAGCAGTTACCCCGGGACAGCATACAATGAGCAGTTCTTC. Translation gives CASSYPGTAYNEQFF.

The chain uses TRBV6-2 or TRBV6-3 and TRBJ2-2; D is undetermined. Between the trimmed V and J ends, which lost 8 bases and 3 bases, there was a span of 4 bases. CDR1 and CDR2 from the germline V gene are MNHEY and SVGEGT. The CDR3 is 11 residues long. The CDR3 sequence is CASADTGELFF. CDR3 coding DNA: TGTGCCAGCGCGGACACCGGGGAGCTGTTTTTT.

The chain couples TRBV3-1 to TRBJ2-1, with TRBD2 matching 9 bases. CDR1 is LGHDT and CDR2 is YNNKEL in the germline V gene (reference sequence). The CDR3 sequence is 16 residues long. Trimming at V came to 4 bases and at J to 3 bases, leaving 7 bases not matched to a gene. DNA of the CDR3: TGTGCCAGCAGCCCGGGGATAGCGGGGGTCTACAATGAGCAGTTCTTC. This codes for CASSPGIAGVYNEQFF.

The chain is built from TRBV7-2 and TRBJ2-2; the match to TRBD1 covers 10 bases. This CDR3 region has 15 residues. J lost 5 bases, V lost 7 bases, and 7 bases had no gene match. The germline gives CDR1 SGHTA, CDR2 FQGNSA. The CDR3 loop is CASKDRGLGTGELFF. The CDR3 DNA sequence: TGTGCCAGCAAAGACAGGGGGCTTGGTACCGGGGAGCTGTTTTTT.

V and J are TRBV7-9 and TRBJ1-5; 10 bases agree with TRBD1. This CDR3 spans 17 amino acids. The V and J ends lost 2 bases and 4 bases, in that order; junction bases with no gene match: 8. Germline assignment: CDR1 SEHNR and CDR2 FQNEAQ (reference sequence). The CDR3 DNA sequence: TGTGCCAGCAGCTTAACGACCGGGACAGGGGATAATCAGCCCCAGCATTTT. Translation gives CASSLTTGTGDNQPQHF.

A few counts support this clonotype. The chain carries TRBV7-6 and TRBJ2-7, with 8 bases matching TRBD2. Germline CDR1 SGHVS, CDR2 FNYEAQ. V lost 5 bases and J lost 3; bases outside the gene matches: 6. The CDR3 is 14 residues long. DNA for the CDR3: TGTGCCAGCAGCCCCCGCGGGGGGTACTACGAGCAGTACTTC. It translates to CASSPRGGYYEQYF.

CDR3 sequence: CASSQEKQGYPDTQYF. The CDR3 nucleotides are TGCGCCAGCAGCCAAGAGAAACAGGGGTACCCAGATACGCAGTATTTT. The rearrangement uses TRBV4-1 and TRBJ2-3, with 7 bases lining up with TRBD1. Trimming cost V 0 bases and J 4 bases; bases outside gene matches: 7. This CDR3 has 16 amino acids. CDR1 is MGHRA and CDR2 is YSYEKL in the germline V gene.

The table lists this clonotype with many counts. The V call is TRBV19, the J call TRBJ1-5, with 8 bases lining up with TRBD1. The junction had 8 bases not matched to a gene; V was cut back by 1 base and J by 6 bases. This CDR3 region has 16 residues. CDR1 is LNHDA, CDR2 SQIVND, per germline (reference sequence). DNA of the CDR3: TGTGCCAGTAGTATAGCCGGGGACAGGCCCGGTCAGCCCCAGCATTTT. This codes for CASSIAGDRPGQPQHF.

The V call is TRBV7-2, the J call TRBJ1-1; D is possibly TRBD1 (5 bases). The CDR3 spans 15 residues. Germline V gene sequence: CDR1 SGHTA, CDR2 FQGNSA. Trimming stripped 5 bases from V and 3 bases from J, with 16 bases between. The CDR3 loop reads CASSNPWDGYTEAFF. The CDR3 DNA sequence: TGTGCCAGCAGCAATCCCTGGGACGGGTACACTGAAGCTTTCTTT.